This TCR beta chain was found in a study of shared clonotypes between healthy human individuals. CDR3 length: 15 residues. The V segment lost 2 bases and the J segment 5 bases; nucleotides outside the gene matches: 8. CDR1 is KGHSH and CDR2 is LQKENI in the germline V gene. Findings and limits, study-wide: Sharing across four donors was highest in naive CD4 (roughly 5%) and lowest in memory CD8 (about 0.4%).

Original processing notes: ImmunoSEQ sequences covered only the junction and lacked quality scores; filtering therefore differed. Using immunoSEQ multiplex PCR, the repertoire was profiled, and TCRdb retains in-frame clones only, with some absent. The DNA was the basis for D and trimming; V, J and clone size are from that table. In the table there are over 2 million clones, 85% to 95% of which are singletons. For this clone: What it binds is unknown.

All donors were healthy HIV-negative adults lacking recent acute infections or vaccinations. Adult Caucasians living in Nashville, Tennessee made up all of the donors. The sample was naive CD4+ T cells sorted from blood. Subset denoted: CD45RA+ positively selected. The chain is built from TRBV18 and TRBJ2-5, with 7 bases identical to TRBD1. This TCR was sampled from a man between 18 and 29 years old in good health. CDR3: CASSPRGTAAETQYF. Written as DNA, the CDR3 is TGTGCCAGCTCACCAAGGGGGACAGCTGCGGAGACCCAGTACTTC.